Sequencing of this T cell receptor (beta chain) was carried out in a study of cytotoxic CD8 clonotypes in ibrutinib-treated CLL. Study-wide context: On average, each sample had 255,043 productive templates and around 100,000 productive rearrangements.

The CDR3 is 16 amino acids. V lost 3 bases, J lost 3 bases, and 6 bases stayed unmatched. The germline V gene encodes CDR1 SQVTM and CDR2 ANQGSEA. The data were produced by immunoSEQ multiplex PCR, yet TCRdb's version contains in-frame clones alone and is incomplete. The table records 330,000 or so clones, over 60% of them present only once. Study findings and constraints: Public clonotypes, rarely seen, contracted or held steady on treatment.

Details on this clone: Antigen: not known.

V gene TRBV29-1 combines with J gene TRBJ2-5; 14 nucleotides line up with TRBD2. The sequence derives from a human donor with chronic lymphocytic leukemia. Sequenced material: PBMCs, taken after 36 months of ibrutinib treatment. The CDR3 sequence: CSVDGTSGSYEETQYF. Written as DNA, the CDR3 is TGCAGCGTTGACGGGACTAGCGGGAGCTACGAAGAGACCCAGTACTTC.